The subject of this entry is one T cell receptor (beta chain). Its antigen is undetermined. Time point: blood 2 weeks post-SBRT. Treatment specified: 15 Gy SBRT to primary tumor, nephrectomy 4 weeks later. Clear cell pathology was present in this patient's renal cell carcinoma. This entry belongs to a study of radiation and T cells in renal cell carcinoma. Study-wide results and limits: No pretreatment tumor biopsies were available for baseline clonotypes.

Generated by immunoSEQ multiplex PCR, the TCRdb table keeps only in-frame clones and is missing some. Of about 58,000 clones listed, around three quarters are singletons. The CDR3 is 14 residues long. Trimming stripped 1 base from V and 6 bases from J, with 12 bases between. CDR1 and CDR2 from the germline V gene are KGHSH and LQKENI. V is TRBV18 and J is TRBJ1-1; a possible D gene is TRBD1 (5 bases). This TCR was recovered from a man aged 55 to 70 with renal cell carcinoma. Sequenced here: blood, sampled from a patient whose treatment included radiotherapy and nephrectomy. CDR3 bases: TGTGCCAGCTCACCACGGGAGGGGATCGCTGAAGCTTTCTTT. It encodes CASSPREGIAEAFF. The variable domain in full, completed from reference TRBV18 and TRBJ1-1, reads NAGVMQNPRHLVRRRGQEARLRCSPMKGHSHVYWYRQLPEEGLKFMVYLQKENIIDESGMPKERFSAEFPKEGPSILRIQQVVRGDSAAYFCASSPREGIAEAFFGQGTRLTVV.